This TCR beta chain was sequenced in a study of T cells of healthy individuals. MiXCR, applied by TCRdb to the 5' RACE reads, yields one record per CDR3 protein. The sample includes around 98,000 distinct CDR3 sequences, approximately 16% of them seen just once. This clonotype was detected ten times or more. V gave up 2 bases and J gave up 6 bases; unmatched junction bases: 3. The CDR3 length is 15 residues. Germline CDR1 is MNHNS and CDR2 is SASEGT. This TCR was recovered from a human donor in good health. The chain combines TRBV6-1 with TRBJ2-1; 11 bases agree with TRBD2. The CDR3 here is CASSETSGSINEQFF. DNA of the CDR3: TGTGCCAGCAGTGAAACTAGCGGGAGTATCAATGAGCAGTTCTTC.